The next 15 T cell receptor beta chains were all read from a single sample in a study of blood T cell repertoires in COVID-19. Here immunoSEQ multiplex PCR was the method, and the copy in TCRdb shows in-frame clones only, minus some. Found here are roughly 210,000 clones, about nine tenths of them singletons; the top ten hold approximately 7.3%. Source material: PBMCs or T cells enriched from blood (not recorded which). The receptor source for this set is a man aged 25 to 40 in a cohort exposed to, infected with or recovered from COVID-19 (not recorded which).

V usage is TRBV28 and J usage is TRBJ2-7; 11 nucleotides agree with TRBD2. The CDR3 spans 13 residues. Trimming removed 8 bases from V and 4 bases from J; junction bases left unmatched: 4. Germline-derived CDR1 and CDR2 are MDHEN and SYDVKM. CDR3 nucleotide sequence: TGTGCCAGCTCTAGCGGGAGGCTTTACGAGCAGTACTTC. It specifies CASSSGRLYEQYF.

This clone was recorded only once. CDR3 sequence reads: CASTNRREVGYTF. CDR3 bases: TGTGCCAGTACGAACAGGAGGGAGGTCGGCTACACCTTC. V gene TRBV19 combines with J gene TRBJ1-2; D might be TRBD1 (5 bases). The CDR3 loop spans 13 amino acids. Per germline, CDR1 LNHDA and CDR2 SQIVND (reference sequence). The V end lost 7 bases, the J end lost 8 bases, and 17 bases lay between the germline ends.

The chain is built from TRBV7-9 and TRBJ2-1, with 7 bases aligning to TRBD1. Germline V lookup: CDR1 SEHNR, CDR2 FQNEAQ (reference sequence). Trimming at V came to 4 bases and at J to 2 bases, leaving 11 bases not matched to a gene. This CDR3 has 17 amino acids. CDR3 bases: TGTGCCAGCAGCTCTAATACAGGGGTGTCGACCTACAATGAGCAGTTCTTC. Translated, it gives CASSSNTGVSTYNEQFF. Full variable domain (remainder filled in from reference TRBV7-9 and TRBJ2-1): DTGVSQNPRHKITKRGQNVTFRCDPISEHNRLYWYRQTLGQGPEFLTYFQNEAQLEKSRLLSDRFSAERPKGSFSTLEIQRTEQGDSAMYLCASSSNTGVSTYNEQFFGPGTRLTVL.

The chain combines TRBV19 with TRBJ2-2; possible D gene TRBD2, 5 bases. Per germline, CDR1 LNHDA and CDR2 SQIVND (reference sequence). CDR3 size: 17 residues. V was clipped by 2 bases and J by 2 bases, with 15 bases between them. CDR3 nucleotides: TGTGCCAGTAGTATACACGCTGGAGGCGGTAACACCGGGGAGCTGTTTTTT. This translates into CASSIHAGGGNTGELFF.

The rearrangement joins TRBV4-3 to TRBJ1-5, with 7 bases that match TRBD1. V dropped 2 bases and J dropped 3; count of bases not matched to a gene: 4. In germline, CDR1 is LGHNA, CDR2 YSLEER. The CDR3 spans 15 residues. The CDR3 region is CASSQLQGDNQPQHF. The CDR3 DNA reads as TGCGCCAGCAGCCAACTCCAGGGGGACAATCAGCCCCAGCATTTT.

The J gene is TRBJ2-3, the V gene TRBV7-3, with 8 nucleotides matching TRBD2. The CDR3 consists of 14 residues. J lost 4 bases, V lost 2 bases, and 2 bases had no gene match. From germline, CDR1 is SGHTA and CDR2 FQGTGA. CDR3 region: CASSLGLASDTQYF. In DNA, the CDR3 is TGTGCCAGCAGCTTAGGACTAGCCTCAGATACGCAGTATTTT.

J is TRBJ2-2 and V is TRBV12-5; no definite D call. V was pared by 4 bases and J by 5 bases, with 8 bases between. Germline CDR1 and CDR2: LGHNT and FRNRAP. CDR3 size: 13 residues. CDR3 in amino acids: CASGSLRTGELFF. The CDR3 coding sequence is TGTGCTAGTGGTTCTCTCAGGACCGGGGAGCTGTTTTTT.

This chain connects TRBV6-6 to TRBJ2-7; 9 bases align to TRBD2. V shed 0 bases and J 4 bases; nucleotides not matched to a gene: 4. The germline gives CDR1 MNHNY, CDR2 SVGAGI (reference sequence). CDR3 length: 15 amino acids. The CDR3 is CASSYSGGREYEQYF. The CDR3 DNA reads TGTGCCAGCAGTTACTCTGGCGGGAGGGAATACGAGCAGTACTTC.

V gene TRBV11-2 combines with J gene TRBJ2-7; TRBD1 might be the D (5 bases). This CDR3 contains 16 residues. Germline loops: CDR1 SGHAT, CDR2 FQNNGV. V lost 1 base to trimming and J lost 4 bases, with 17 bases between them. For the CDR3, the DNA is TGTGCCAGCAGCTTAGTAAGCAAGGGGTGGGTGTACGAGCAGTACTTC. Translated: CASSLVSKGWVYEQYF.

V and J are TRBV27 and TRBJ2-1; D gene ambiguous. Looked up from germline, CDR1 is MNHEY and CDR2 is SMNVEV (reference sequence). The V end was cut by 8 bases, the J end by 11 bases, with 13 bases between. This CDR3 region has 11 residues. The CDR3 region is CASGSSGKQFF. CDR3 sequence (DNA): TGTGCCAGCGGATCTTCAGGCAAGCAGTTCTTC.

This clone has only one observation. CDR3 sequence (DNA): TGTGCCAGCAGCGCTCAGACAGGGGTGGGCTACACCTTC. Its translation: CASSAQTGVGYTF. V gene TRBV9 combines with J gene TRBJ1-2; 8 positions agree with TRBD1. Trimming cost V 3 bases and J 8 bases; bases outside gene matches: 6. This CDR3 contains 13 residues. Germline assignment: CDR1 SGDLS and CDR2 YYNGEE.

The chain uses TRBV19 and TRBJ2-3, with 8 bases aligning to TRBD2. The trim removed 5 bases at V and 3 bases at J, leaving 10 bases unmatched. Germline lookup yields CDR1 LNHDA and CDR2 SQIVND (reference sequence). This CDR3 region has 16 residues. CDR3: CASSPFEIAGTDTQYF. The CDR3 DNA reads as TGTGCCAGTAGTCCATTCGAGATAGCGGGAACAGATACGCAGTATTTT. Filled out from reference TRBV19 and TRBJ2-3, the complete variable domain reads DGGITQSPKYLFRKEGQNVTLSCEQNLNHDAMYWYRQDPGQGLRLIYYSQIVNDFQKGDIAEGYSVSREKKESFPLTVTSAQKNPTAFYLCASSPFEIAGTDTQYFGPGTRLTVL.

The chain carries TRBV6-1 and TRBJ1-1; D perhaps matches TRBD1 (5 bases). Germline V gives CDR1 MNHNS, CDR2 SASEGT. The length of the CDR3 is 14 residues. Trimming left V 9 bases short and J 4 bases short, with 18 bases between. The CDR3 nucleotides read TGTGCCAGTTCACCGAACGGGCAGGGCACTGAAGCTTTCTTT. Amino acid sequence: CASSPNGQGTEAFF.

V and J are TRBV28 and TRBJ1-2, with 8 bases identical to TRBD1. CDR3 length equals 16 residues. The V segment lost 2 bases and the J segment 7 bases; nucleotides outside the gene matches: 12. Germline CDR1 and CDR2: MDHEN and SYDVKM. CDR3 region: CASSLVLLGQGGGYTF. The CDR3 coding sequence is TGTGCCAGCAGTTTAGTATTACTAGGACAGGGTGGTGGCTACACCTTC.

The gene calls are TRBV7-3 and TRBJ2-1, with D maybe TRBD1 (6 bases). The CDR3 runs to 13 residues. Germline-derived CDR1 and CDR2 are SGHTA and FQGTGA. Trimming took 5 bases from V and 4 from J, leaving 9 bases between them. CDR3 sequence (DNA): TGTGCCAGCAGCATAGGACAGTACAATGAGCAGTTCTTC. It codes for CASSIGQYNEQFF. Full variable domain (rest looked up from reference TRBV7-3 and TRBJ2-1): GAGVSQTPSNKVTEKGKYVELRCDPISGHTALYWYRQSLGQGPEFLIYFQGTGAADDSGLPNDRFFAVRPEGSVSTLKIQRTERGDSAVYLCASSIGQYNEQFFGPGTRLTVL.